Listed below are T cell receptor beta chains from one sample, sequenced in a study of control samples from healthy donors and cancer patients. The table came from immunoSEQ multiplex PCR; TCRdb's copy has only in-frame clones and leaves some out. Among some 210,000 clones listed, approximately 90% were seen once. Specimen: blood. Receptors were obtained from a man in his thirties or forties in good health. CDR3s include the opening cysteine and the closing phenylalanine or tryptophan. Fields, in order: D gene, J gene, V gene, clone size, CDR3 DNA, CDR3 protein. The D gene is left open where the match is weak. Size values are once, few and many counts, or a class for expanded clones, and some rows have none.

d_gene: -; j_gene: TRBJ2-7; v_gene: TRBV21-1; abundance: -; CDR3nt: TGTGCCAGCAGCATGATCCGGGACACATTCTACGAGCAGTACTTC; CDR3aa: CASSMIRDTFYEQYF
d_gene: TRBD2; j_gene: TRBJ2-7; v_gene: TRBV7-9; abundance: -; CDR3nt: TGTGCCAGCAGCCCCCCTTGGTCCGGGGGGGAGGGCGAGCAGTACTTC; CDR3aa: CASSPPWSGGEGEQYF
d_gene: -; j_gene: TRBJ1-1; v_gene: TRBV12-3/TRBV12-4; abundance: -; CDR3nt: TGTGCCAGCAGTTTTGGGGGGAACACTGAAGCTTTCTTT; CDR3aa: CASSFGGNTEAFF
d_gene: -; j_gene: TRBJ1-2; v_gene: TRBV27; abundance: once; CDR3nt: TGTGCCAGCAGCCGACGAGGAATCGGGAGTGTTACTGGCTACACCTTC; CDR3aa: CASSRRGIGSVTGYTF
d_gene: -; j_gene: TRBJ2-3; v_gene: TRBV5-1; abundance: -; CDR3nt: TGCGCCAGCAGCTTGGGGGATACAGATACGCAGTATTTT; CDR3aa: CASSLGDTDTQYF
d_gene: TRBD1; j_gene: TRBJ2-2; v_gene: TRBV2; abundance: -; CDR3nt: TGTGCCAGCGGCCAGGACAGGGGAAAGGGCGGGGAGCTGTTTTTT; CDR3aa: CASGQDRGKGGELFF
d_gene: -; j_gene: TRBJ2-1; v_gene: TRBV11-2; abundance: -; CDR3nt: TGTGCCAGCAGCTTAGCTGCCCCTGGGTTCGCCGATGAGCAGTTCTTC; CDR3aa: CASSLAAPGFADEQFF
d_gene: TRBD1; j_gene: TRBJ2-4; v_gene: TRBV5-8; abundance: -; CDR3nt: TGTGCCAGCAGCTTGAGGGACAGAAACATTCAGTACTTC; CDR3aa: CASSLRDRNIQYF
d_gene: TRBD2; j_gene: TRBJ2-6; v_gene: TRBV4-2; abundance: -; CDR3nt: TGTGCCAGCAGCCAAGAAGGGGAGGGTTTTTCGCGAGGGGCCAACGTCCTGACTTTC; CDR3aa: CASSQEGEGFSRGANVLTF
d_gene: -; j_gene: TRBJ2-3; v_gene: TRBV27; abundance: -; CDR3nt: TGTGCCAGCAGTTTAGTCTCGCGGCGCCCAACAGATACGCAGTATTTT; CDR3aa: CASSLVSRRPTDTQYF
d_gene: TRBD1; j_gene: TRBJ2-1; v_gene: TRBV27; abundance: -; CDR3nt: TGTGCCAGCAGTCCAACCGGGGTGGCAGGGGGCTTCTACAATGAGCAGTTCTTC; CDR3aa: CASSPTGVAGGFYNEQFF
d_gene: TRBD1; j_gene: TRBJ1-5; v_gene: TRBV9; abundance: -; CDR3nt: TGTGCCAGCAGCGTTACAGGGGGCCGGGATCAGCCCCAGCATTTT; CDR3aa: CASSVTGGRDQPQHF
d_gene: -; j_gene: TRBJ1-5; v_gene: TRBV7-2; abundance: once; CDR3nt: TGTGCCAGCAGCCTTTCACCTTATAGCAATCAGCCCCAGCATTTT; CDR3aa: CASSLSPYSNQPQHF
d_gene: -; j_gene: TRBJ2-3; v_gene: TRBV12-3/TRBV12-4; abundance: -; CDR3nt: TGTGCCAGCAGTTTAGGGAACCCAGATACGCAGTATTTT; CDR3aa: CASSLGNPDTQYF
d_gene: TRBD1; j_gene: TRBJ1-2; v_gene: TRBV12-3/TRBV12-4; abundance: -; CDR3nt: TGTGCCAGCAGTTTTGACAGGGTGGGAGGCTACACCTTC; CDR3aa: CASSFDRVGGYTF
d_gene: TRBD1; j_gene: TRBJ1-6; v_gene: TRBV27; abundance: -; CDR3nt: TGTGCCAGCTCTCGACAGGGTTATAATTCACCCCTCCACTTT; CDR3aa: CASSRQGYNSPLHF
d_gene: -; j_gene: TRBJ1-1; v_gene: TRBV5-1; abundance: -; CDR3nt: TGCGCCAGCAGCTTGGCGGGGCAGGGAGACACTGAAGCTTTCTTT; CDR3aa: CASSLAGQGDTEAFF
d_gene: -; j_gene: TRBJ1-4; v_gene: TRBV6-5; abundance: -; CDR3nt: TGTGCCAGCAGTTTAACTCCAGGGGCAACTAATGAAAAACTGTTTTTT; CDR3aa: CASSLTPGATNEKLFF
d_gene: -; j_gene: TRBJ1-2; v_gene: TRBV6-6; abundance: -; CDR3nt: TGTGCCAGCAGTATGGGCCGGGATAACGGCTACACCTTC; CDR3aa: CASSMGRDNGYTF
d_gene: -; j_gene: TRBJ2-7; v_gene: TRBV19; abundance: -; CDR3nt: TGTGCCAGTCCGCCCCTCTCGGCAGGCCATTCCTACGAGCAGTACTTC; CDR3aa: CASPPLSAGHSYEQYF
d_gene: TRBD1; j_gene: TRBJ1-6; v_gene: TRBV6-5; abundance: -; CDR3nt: TGTGCCAGCAGTTACGGCAGGGGGCCCTATAATTCACCCCTCCACTTT; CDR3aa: CASSYGRGPYNSPLHF
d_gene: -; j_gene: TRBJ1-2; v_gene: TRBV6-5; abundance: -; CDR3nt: TGTGCCAGCAGTTTATCAGGGAATGGCTACACCTTC; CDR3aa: CASSLSGNGYTF
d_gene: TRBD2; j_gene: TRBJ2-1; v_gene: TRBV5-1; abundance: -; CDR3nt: TGCGCCAGCAGCTTCCTGGCGGGGGGGACCTACAATGAGCAGTTCTTC; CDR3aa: CASSFLAGGTYNEQFF
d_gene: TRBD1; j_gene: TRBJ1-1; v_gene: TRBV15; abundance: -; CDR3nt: TGTGCCACCAGCAGAGATAAGGGGACAGGGGACACTGAAGCTTTCTTT; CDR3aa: CATSRDKGTGDTEAFF
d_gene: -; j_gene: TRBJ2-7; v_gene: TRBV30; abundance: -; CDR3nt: TGTGCCTTTCTCGTACGGGATAACTACGAGCAGTACTTC; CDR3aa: CAFLVRDNYEQYF
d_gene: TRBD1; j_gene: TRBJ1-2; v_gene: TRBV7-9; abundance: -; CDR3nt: TGTGCCAGCACCGGGACAGGGGAGCTCTACACCTTC; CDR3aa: CASTGTGELYTF
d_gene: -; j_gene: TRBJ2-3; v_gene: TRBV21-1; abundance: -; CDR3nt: TGTGCCAGCAGCCTTCCGGGACAGGGAGGGGAAGATACGCAGTATTTT; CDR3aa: CASSLPGQGGEDTQYF
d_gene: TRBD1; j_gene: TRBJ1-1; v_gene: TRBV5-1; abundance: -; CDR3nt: TGCGCCAGCAGCGGAGGACAGGGGGGATATCGGACTGAAGCTTTCTTT; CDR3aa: CASSGGQGGYRTEAFF
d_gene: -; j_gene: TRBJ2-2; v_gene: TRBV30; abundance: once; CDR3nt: TGTGCCTGGAGGCCCAGGGAAACCGGGGAGCTGTTTTTT; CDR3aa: CAWRPRETGELFF
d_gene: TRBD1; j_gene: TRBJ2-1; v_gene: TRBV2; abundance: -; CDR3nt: TGTGCCAGCACTCAGGACAGGGCCTCCTACAATGAGCAGTTCTTC; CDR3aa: CASTQDRASYNEQFF
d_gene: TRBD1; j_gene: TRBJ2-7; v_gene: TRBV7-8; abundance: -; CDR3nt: TGTGCCAGCAGCACGGGACAGGTCTACGAGCAGTACTTC; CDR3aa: CASSTGQVYEQYF
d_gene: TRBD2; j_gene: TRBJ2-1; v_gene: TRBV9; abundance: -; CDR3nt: TGTGCCAGCAGCGTAGGAGGTGGCGGGGGGACCTACAATGAGCAGTTCTTC; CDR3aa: CASSVGGGGGTYNEQFF
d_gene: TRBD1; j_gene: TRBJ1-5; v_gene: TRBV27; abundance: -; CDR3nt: TGTGCCAGCAGTTTATCCTGGGACAGGGATCGGCAGCCCCAGCATTTT; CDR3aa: CASSLSWDRDRQPQHF
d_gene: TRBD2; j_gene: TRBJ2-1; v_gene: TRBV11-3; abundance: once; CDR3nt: TGTGCCAGCGCACCTAGCGGGGGGGCCAGCAATGAGCAGTTCTTC; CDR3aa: CASAPSGGASNEQFF
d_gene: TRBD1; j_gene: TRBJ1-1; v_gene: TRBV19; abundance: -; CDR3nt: TGTGCCAGTAGTATGGGAACAGGGGTCACTGAAGCTTTCTTT; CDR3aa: CASSMGTGVTEAFF
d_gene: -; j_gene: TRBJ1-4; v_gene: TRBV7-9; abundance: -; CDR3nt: TGTGCCAGCAGCTTATATGGGGGGCTAAAAGGGGAACTGTTTTTT; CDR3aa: CASSLYGGLKGELFF
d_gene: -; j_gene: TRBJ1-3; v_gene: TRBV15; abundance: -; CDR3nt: TGTGCCACCAGCGGGCACGCGTCTGGAAACACCATATATTTT; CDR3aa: CATSGHASGNTIYF
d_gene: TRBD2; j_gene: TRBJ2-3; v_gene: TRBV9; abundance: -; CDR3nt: TGTGCCAGCAGCGAGAGCGGGGGGGCCACAGATACGCAGTATTTT; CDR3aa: CASSESGGATDTQYF
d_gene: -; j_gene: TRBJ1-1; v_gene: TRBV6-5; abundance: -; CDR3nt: TGTGCCAGCAGTCGGTTCGATGAAGCTTTCTTT; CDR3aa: CASSRFDEAFF
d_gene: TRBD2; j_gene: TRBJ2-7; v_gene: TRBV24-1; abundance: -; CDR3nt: TGTGCCACCCAGAGCGGGGGCAGCTCCTACGAGCAGTACTTC; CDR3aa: CATQSGGSSYEQYF
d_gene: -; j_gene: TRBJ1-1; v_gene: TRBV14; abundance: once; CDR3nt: TGTGCCAGCAGCTCCTCTCCGAACACTGAAGCTTTCTTT; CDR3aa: CASSSSPNTEAFF
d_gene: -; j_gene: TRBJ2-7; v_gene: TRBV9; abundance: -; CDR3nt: TGTGCCAGCAGCGTCGGACAGAGTTTCTACGAGCAGTACTTC; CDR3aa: CASSVGQSFYEQYF
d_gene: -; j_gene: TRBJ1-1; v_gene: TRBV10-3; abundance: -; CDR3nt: TGTGCCATCAGTGAGAAAGGGGGGGACACTGAAGCTTTCTTT; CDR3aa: CAISEKGGDTEAFF
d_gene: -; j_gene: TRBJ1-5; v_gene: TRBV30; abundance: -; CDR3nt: TGTGCCTGGAGTTATACGGGTAATCAGCCCCAGCATTTT; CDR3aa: CAWSYTGNQPQHF
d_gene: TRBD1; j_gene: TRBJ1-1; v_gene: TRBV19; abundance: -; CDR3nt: TGTGCCAGTAGTATACAGGGGGCTGTCACTGAAGCTTTCTTT; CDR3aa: CASSIQGAVTEAFF
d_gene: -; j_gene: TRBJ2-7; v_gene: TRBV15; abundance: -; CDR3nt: TGTGCCACCAGCAGAGGAGGTGAGCGGTCCTACGAGCAGTACTTC; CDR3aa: CATSRGGERSYEQYF
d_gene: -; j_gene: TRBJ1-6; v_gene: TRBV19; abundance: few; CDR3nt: TGTGCCGCCAGGGGACCCTCTTATAATTCACCCCTCCACTTT; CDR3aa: CAARGPSYNSPLHF
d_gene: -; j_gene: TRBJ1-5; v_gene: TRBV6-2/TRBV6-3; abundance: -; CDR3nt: TGTGCCAGCAGCCGCAGACAGACTGCTAGCTATCAGCCCCAGCATTTT; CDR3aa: CASSRRQTASYQPQHF
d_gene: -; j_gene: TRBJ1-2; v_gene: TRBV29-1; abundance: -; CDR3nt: TGCAGCGTCGGGGGCTACACCTTC; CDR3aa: CSVGGYTF
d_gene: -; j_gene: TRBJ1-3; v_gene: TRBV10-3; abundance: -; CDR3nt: TGTGCCATGACAGCATCTGGAAACACCATATATTTT; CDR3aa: CAMTASGNTIYF
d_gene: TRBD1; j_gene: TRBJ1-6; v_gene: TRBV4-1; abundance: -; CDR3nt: TGCGCCAGCAGCCGCGGGACAGGGCGTACGGATTCACCCCTCCACTTT; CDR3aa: CASSRGTGRTDSPLHF
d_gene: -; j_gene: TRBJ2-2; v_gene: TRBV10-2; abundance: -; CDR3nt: TGCGCCAGCGATGGCACCGGGGAGCTGTTTTTT; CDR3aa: CASDGTGELFF
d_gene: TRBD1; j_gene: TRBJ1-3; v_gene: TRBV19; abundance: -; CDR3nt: TGTGCCAGTAGTATCGGACAGGGATTGGGCTCTGGAAACACCATATATTTT; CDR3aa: CASSIGQGLGSGNTIYF
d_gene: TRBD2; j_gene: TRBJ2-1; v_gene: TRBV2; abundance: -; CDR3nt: TGTGCCAGCAGTGCGGGAGGGAGTTCCTACAATGAGCAGTTCTTC; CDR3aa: CASSAGGSSYNEQFF
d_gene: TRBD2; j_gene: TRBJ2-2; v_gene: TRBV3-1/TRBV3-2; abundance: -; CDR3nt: TGTGCCAGCAGCCGTCGACTAGCGGCTACGAACACCGGGGAGCTGTTTTTT; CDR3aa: CASSRRLAATNTGELFF
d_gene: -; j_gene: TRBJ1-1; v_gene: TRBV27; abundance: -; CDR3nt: TGTGCCAGCAGTTTTGGGACACCGAACACTGAAGCTTTCTTT; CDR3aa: CASSFGTPNTEAFF
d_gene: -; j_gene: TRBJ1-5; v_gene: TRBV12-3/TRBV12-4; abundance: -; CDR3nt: TGTGCCAGCAGTTTAGGCTTGATGCAGCCCCAGCATTTT; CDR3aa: CASSLGLMQPQHF
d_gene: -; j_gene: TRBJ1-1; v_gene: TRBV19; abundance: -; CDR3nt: TGTGCCAGTAGTATAGCTCTTACGGGAGGGAACACTGAAGCTTTCTTT; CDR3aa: CASSIALTGGNTEAFF